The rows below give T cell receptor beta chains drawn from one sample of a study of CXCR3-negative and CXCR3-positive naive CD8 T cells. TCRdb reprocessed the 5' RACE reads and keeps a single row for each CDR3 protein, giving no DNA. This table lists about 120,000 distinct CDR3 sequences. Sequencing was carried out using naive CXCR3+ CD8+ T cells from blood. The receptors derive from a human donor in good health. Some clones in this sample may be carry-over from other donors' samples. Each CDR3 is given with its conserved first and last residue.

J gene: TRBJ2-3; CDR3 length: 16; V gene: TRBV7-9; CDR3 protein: CASSSLAGSPTDTQYF
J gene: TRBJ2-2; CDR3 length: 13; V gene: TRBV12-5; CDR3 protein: CASGPEFTGELFF
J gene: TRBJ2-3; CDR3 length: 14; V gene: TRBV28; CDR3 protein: CASMTWVSTDTQYF
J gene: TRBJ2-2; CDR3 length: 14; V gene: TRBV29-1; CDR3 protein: CSVVLTRGSGELFF
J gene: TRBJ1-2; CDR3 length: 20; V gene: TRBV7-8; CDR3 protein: CASSLLTRGQARYGEYGYTF
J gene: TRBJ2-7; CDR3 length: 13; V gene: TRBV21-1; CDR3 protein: CASSKGGNPGWYF
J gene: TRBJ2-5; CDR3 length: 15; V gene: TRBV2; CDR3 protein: CASSAEAGTEETQYF
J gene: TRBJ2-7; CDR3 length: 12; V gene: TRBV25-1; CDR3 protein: CASSELGYEQYF
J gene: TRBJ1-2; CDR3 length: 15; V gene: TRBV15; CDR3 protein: CATSRDAGLGVGYTF
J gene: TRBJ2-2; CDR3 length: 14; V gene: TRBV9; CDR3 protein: CASSSVGPSGELFF
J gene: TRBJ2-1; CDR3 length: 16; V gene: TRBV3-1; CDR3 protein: CASSPRTSGVYNEQFF
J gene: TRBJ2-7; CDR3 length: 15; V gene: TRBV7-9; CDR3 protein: CASSESSGGTYEQYF
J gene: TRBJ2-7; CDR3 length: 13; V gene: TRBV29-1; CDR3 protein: CSVEGGQGYEQYF
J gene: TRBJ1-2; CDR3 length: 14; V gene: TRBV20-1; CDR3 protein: CSARDPGTAYGYTF
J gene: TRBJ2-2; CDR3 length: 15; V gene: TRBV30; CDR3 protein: CAWRHRGFRTGELFF
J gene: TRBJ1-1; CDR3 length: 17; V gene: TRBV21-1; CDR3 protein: CASSKKSDGTLNTEAFF
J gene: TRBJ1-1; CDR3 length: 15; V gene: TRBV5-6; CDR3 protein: CASSSDRGQYTEAFF
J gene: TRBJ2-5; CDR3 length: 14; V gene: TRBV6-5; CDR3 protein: CASSYSGDRETQYF
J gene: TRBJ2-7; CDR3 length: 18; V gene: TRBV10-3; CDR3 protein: CAIRNHRTSGGISYEQYF
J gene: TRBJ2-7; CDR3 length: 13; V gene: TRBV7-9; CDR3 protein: CASSLVGGHEQYF
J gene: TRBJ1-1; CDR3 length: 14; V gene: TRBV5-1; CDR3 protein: CASSLGGGITEAFF
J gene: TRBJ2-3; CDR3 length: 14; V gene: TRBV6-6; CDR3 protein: CASSLRPSTDTQYF
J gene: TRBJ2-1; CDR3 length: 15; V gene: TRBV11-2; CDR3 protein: CASSLGGIAGVEQFF
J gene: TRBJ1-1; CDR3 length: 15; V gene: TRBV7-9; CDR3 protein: CASSRRTVGDTEAFF
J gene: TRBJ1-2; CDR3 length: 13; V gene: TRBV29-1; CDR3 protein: CSAFGQDNYGYTF
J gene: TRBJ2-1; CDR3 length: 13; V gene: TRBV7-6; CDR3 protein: CASSLGGANEQFF
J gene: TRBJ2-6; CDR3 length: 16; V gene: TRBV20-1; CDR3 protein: CSATQGALSGANVLTF
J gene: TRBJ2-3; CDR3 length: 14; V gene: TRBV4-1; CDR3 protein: CASSQYRRTDTQYF
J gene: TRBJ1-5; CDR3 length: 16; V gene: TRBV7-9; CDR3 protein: CASSLAWGPDNQPQHF
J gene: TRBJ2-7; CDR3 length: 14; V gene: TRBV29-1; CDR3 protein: CSVDWSDGGMEQYF
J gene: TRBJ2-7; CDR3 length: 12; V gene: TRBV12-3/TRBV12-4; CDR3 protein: CASRGQGAEQYF
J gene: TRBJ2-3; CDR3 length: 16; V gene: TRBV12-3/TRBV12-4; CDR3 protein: CASSTPGLAGPNTQYF